The source of this TCR beta chain is a study of T cells in Graves' hyperthyroidism and ophthalmopathy. Study at large: Peripheral blood was collected at initial diagnosis, before any treatment.

The investigators amplified TCR beta CDR3 regions from RNA transcripts. An initial round of RT-PCR targeting the TCR CDR3 relied on the HTBI primer set. From the multiplex PCR reads, TCRdb called clonotypes with MiXCR, one entry per CDR3 protein. The sample yields roughly 380,000 distinct CDR3 sequences, approximately 18% seen once. This clonotype showed up many times. The J segment lost 2 bases and the V segment lost 5 bases, leaving 4 bases of the junction unmatched. Looked up from germline, CDR1 is DFQATT and CDR2 is SNEGSKA (reference sequence). CDR3 length: 13 amino acids. Lactation, pregnancy, other autoimmune disease or uncontrolled infection led to exclusion of patients. Diagnosis rested on symptoms, serum thyroxine and TRAb, thyroid ultrasound, and orbital computed tomography.

Material for sequencing was blood. This clonotype was obtained from a woman aged 40 to 50 with Graves' ophthalmopathy. The chain links TRBV20-1 to TRBJ1-1, with TRBD1 matching over 8 bases. The CDR3: CSAVGQVNTEAFF. Written as DNA, the CDR3 is TGCAGTGCTGTGGGACAGGTTAACACTGAAGCTTTCTTT.